This record looks at one TCR beta chain sequence and its context. Some clones are missing from TCRdb's copy, which holds only in-frame ones; the method was immunoSEQ multiplex PCR. Of some 66,000 clones listed, 88% were seen once; the top ten hold 1% to 1.5%. The source of the sample is a study of blood T cell repertoires in COVID-19. Trimming took 5 bases from V and 0 from J, leaving 16 bases between them. The CDR3 length is 17 residues. The V gene's germline CDR1 is MNHNY and CDR2 SVGAGI (reference sequence). This sequence originates from a woman between 55 and 75 years old with acute or convalescent COVID-19. The chain carries TRBV6-6 and TRBJ2-2; possibly TRBD1 for D (6 bases). The material sequenced was peripheral blood. The CDR3 nucleotides read TGTGCCAGCAGTCCCCGATTGGGGGCAGCGAACACCGGGGAGCTGTTTTTT. This codes for CASSPRLGAANTGELFF.